A single sample is the source of the 13 T cell receptor beta chains below, sequenced in a study of CD4 T cells in relation to SARS-CoV-2 and coronaviruses. Only in-frame clones appear in the TCRdb table, and some are missing; sequencing was by immunoSEQ multiplex PCR. The table has 25,000 to 35,000 clones, over 60% seen once. Which antigens these TCRs recognize remains unknown. The unexposed donors gave CD4+ T cells in about 2011-2018, prior to COVID-19. CD4+ T cells were isolated from the cells after 10 days of culture. Sequencing was carried out using CD4+ T cells from PBMCs, cultured in vitro. The receptors here all came from a human donor in good health.

This clone has a handful of counts. V and J are TRBV7-9 and TRBJ1-2; no definite D call. The CDR3 has 13 residues. Looked up from germline, CDR1 is SEHNR and CDR2 is FQNEAQ (reference sequence). Trimming removed 5 bases from V and 2 bases from J, with 9 bases in between. The CDR3 loop reads CASSGNLNYGYTF. The CDR3 DNA follows: TGTGCCAGCAGCGGAAACCTCAACTATGGCTACACCTTC.

V gene TRBV21-1 combines with J gene TRBJ1-5; the listed D gene, TRBD1, was not tested against the DNA. TRBV21-1 is recorded as a pseudogene. The CDR3 runs to 20 residues. The CDR3 loop reads CASSPHRTGEVDRSNQPQHF. Written as DNA, the CDR3 is TGTGCCAGCAGCCCACACCGGACAGGGGAAGTCGACCGATCCAATCAGCCCCAGCATTTT.

The CDR3 DNA sequence: TGTGCCACCCCCTCCGGGGTGCCGGACACCGGGGAGCTGTTTTTT. Amino acid sequence: CATPSGVPDTGELFF. The chain carries TRBV19 and TRBJ2-2; perhaps TRBD2 as D (5 bases). V was clipped by 10 bases and J by 3 bases, with 18 bases between them. The CDR3 totals 15 residues. CDR1 is LNHDA and CDR2 is SQIVND in the germline V gene (reference sequence).

The J gene is TRBJ2-7, the V gene TRBV2; 13 bases match TRBD2. CDR3 length: 15 amino acids. Looked up from germline, CDR1 is SNHLY and CDR2 is FYNNEI. Trimming removed 4 bases from V and 5 bases from J; junction bases left unmatched: 5. CDR3 in amino acids: CASSGRLAGGHEQYF. The DNA for the CDR3 is TGTGCCAGCAGTGGCCGACTAGCGGGAGGACACGAGCAGTACTTC.

This clone ranks as medium-sized. V usage is TRBV11-2 and J usage is TRBJ2-3, with unresolved D. Trimming removed 4 bases at V and 7 bases at J, with 12 bases between. This CDR3 has 13 residues. CDR1 and CDR2 from the germline V gene are SGHAT and FQNNGV. CDR3 protein: CASSWGGSNTQYF. The CDR3 DNA reads TGTGCCAGCAGCTGGGGTGGGTCGAATACGCAGTATTTT.

The chain is built from TRBV28 and TRBJ2-7, with 7 positions matching TRBD2. The CDR3 is 14 residues long. Losses at the gene ends were 5 bases for V and 3 bases for J; bases not matched to a gene: 7. CDR1 and CDR2 (germline): MDHEN, SYDVKM. The CDR3 region has the DNA TGTGCCAGCAGTCTTCGGAGCGGGATCTACGAGCAGTACTTC. It is translated as CASSLRSGIYEQYF.

J is TRBJ1-1 and V is TRBV5-4; D remains ambiguous. Per germline, CDR1 SGHNT and CDR2 YYREEE (reference sequence). Trimming shortened V by 0 bases and J by 6 bases, and 9 bases separated the two germline ends. The CDR3 length is 13 residues. This CDR3 reads CASSLVGGPEAFF. As DNA, the CDR3 is TGTGCCAGCAGCTTGGTCGGAGGTCCTGAAGCTTTCTTT.

The chain uses TRBV7-6 and TRBJ2-1; D unresolved. Between the trimmed V and J ends, which lost 4 bases and 0 bases, there was a span of 13 bases. Germline V gene lookup returns CDR1 SGHVS and CDR2 FNYEAQ. The CDR3 length is 16 residues. CDR3 residues: CASSYSQGYSYNEQFF. CDR3 DNA sequence: TGTGCCAGCAGCTACAGCCAAGGCTACTCCTACAATGAGCAGTTCTTC.

The J gene is TRBJ2-7, the V gene TRBV30; possibly TRBD1 for D (6 bases). The CDR3 is 15 amino acids. Trimming took 0 bases from V and 2 from J, leaving 14 bases between them. Germline V gives CDR1 GTSNPN, CDR2 SVGIG (reference sequence). The CDR3 region has the DNA TGTGCCTGGAGTGTGATGTCCAGGGGACCCTACGAGCAGTACTTC. Translating it yields CAWSVMSRGPYEQYF.

The chain employs TRBV12-3 or TRBV12-4 and TRBJ2-2; D not resolved. V gave up 6 bases and J gave up 2 bases, with 4 bases separating them. The CDR3 totals 12 residues. The DNA of the CDR3 is TGTGCCAGCAGGCAAAACACCGGGGAGCTGTTTTTT. It is translated as CASRQNTGELFF.

The chain joins TRBV4-1 to TRBJ1-4; tentatively, D is TRBD1 (5 bases). The CDR3 has 17 residues. V shed 4 bases and J shed 0 bases, with 15 bases lying between them. Germline V gene data show CDR1 as MGHRA and CDR2 as YSYEKL. The CDR3 protein is CASSRPWGRTTNEKLFF. In nucleotides, the CDR3 is TGCGCCAGCAGCCGACCCTGGGGCAGAACAACTAATGAAAAACTGTTTTTT.

J is TRBJ2-7 and V is TRBV21-1; TRBD1 is the table's D call, not checked against the DNA. TRBV21-1 is shown as a pseudogene. There are 12 residues in the CDR3. CDR3 nucleotide sequence: TGTGCCAGCAGTGGGACAGGGTATGAGCAGTACTTC. Protein sequence: CASSGTGYEQYF.

The rearrangement links TRBV2 to TRBJ1-2, with 7 bases lining up with TRBD1. J lost 4 bases, V lost 5 bases, and 7 bases had no gene match. The CDR3 runs to 14 residues. The germline V gene has CDR1 SNHLY and CDR2 FYNNEI. The CDR3 nucleotides read TGTGCCAGCAGTCGGGCCAGGGGGAGCTATGGCTACACCTTC. Its translation: CASSRARGSYGYTF.